Detailed here is one T cell receptor (beta chain). Its antigen is not identified. The sample belongs to a study of cytomegalovirus exposure and HLA in healthy donors. Study information: The Caucasian-associated ancestry cluster held over 80% of around 380 genotyped donors. Study-level results: Later analysis showed TCR association rates varying by HLA locus, highest for DRB1 and lowest for HLA-C.

PCR primers comprised 60 Vbeta and 13 Jbeta primers. Assay used: immunoSEQ multiplex PCR; TCRdb lists only in-frame clones, some missing. The sample holds 200,000 to 250,000 clones, about four fifths seen once. This CDR3 has 13 residues. V dropped 5 bases and J dropped 2 bases, with 9 bases sitting between them. Germline V gene sequence: CDR1 MNHEY, CDR2 SVGAGI. The chain combines TRBV6-5 with TRBJ1-2; possible D gene TRBD1, 5 bases. This sequence was found in a woman between 50 and 59 years old in good health and CMV-seropositive. The specimen was PBMCs. The CDR3 loop reads CASSESGNYGYTF. In DNA, the CDR3 is TGTGCCAGCAGTGAATCAGGGAACTATGGCTACACCTTC.